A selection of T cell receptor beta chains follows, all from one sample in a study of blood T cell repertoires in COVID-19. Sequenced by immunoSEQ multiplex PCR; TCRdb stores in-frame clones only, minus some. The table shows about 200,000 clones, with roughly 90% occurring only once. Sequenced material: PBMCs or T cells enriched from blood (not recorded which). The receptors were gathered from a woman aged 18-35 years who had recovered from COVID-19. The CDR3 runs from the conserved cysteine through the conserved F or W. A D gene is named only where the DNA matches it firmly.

TGCGCCAGCAGCCAACCTTCGGAGGGCTCCTATGGCTACACCTTC CASSQPSEGSYGYTF TRBJ1-2 - TRBV5-1
TGTGCCAGCAGCCCGGGACTAGAATCGACAGATACGCAGTATTTT CASSPGLESTDTQYF TRBJ2-3 TRBD2 TRBV11-3
TGTGCCAGCAGTTTTATAGAGCCCCCTAATCAGCCCCAGCATTTT CASSFIEPPNQPQHF TRBJ1-5 - TRBV27
TGTGCCAGTAGTTATCGGGGAAATGGGGCCAACGTCCTGACTTTC CASSYRGNGANVLTF TRBJ2-6 - TRBV19
TGTGCCAGCAGCCAAGGGACAGCCAAAGTTAAAGAGACCCAGTACTTC CASSQGTAKVKETQYF TRBJ2-5 - TRBV3-1/TRBV3-2
TGTGCCAGCAGTCCCGGGAGGGAGCAGTACTTC CASSPGREQYF TRBJ2-7 TRBD2 TRBV5-5
TGTGCCAGCAGTACCGAGGGGGCGGGAATAGATACGCAGTATTTT CASSTEGAGIDTQYF TRBJ2-3 - TRBV28
TGTGCCAGCAGCCAGGGCAGGCACACTGAAGCTTTCTTT CASSQGRHTEAFF TRBJ1-1 - TRBV27
TGTGCCTGGAGTGGTCCAGAGCAGTACTTC CAWSGPEQYF TRBJ2-7 - TRBV30
TGTGCCAGCAGTTACGCCTTTGGAGCCGTTGGTACGCAGTATTTT CASSYAFGAVGTQYF TRBJ2-3 - TRBV6-5